The rows below give T cell receptor beta chains drawn from one sample of a study of Graves' ophthalmopathy and Graves' hyperthyroidism. TCRdb analysed the multiplex PCR reads with MiXCR anew, one entry per CDR3 protein. The table shows 900,000 to 1,200,000 distinct CDR3 sequences, with about two fifths occurring only once. Sequencing was carried out using peripheral blood or thyroid tissue (not recorded which). All receptors come from an adult man with Graves' hyperthyroidism. Each CDR3 is given with its conserved first and last residue. A D gene is named only where the DNA matches it firmly. Clone size is stated in some rows and not others, as once, few, many or a class when expanded.

J: TRBJ1-6; V: TRBV20-1; length: 16; size: many; D: .; CDR3: CSARGGQGRLESPLHF; DNA: TGCAGTGCTAGAGGGGGGCAGGGAAGATTGGAGTCACCCCTCCACTTT
J: TRBJ1-2; V: TRBV29-1; length: 13; size: many; D: .; CDR3: CSALNLGRWGYTF; DNA: TGCAGCGCCCTGAATTTAGGCAGGTGGGGCTACACCTTC
J: TRBJ1-5; V: TRBV29-1; length: 15; size: few; D: TRBD1; CDR3: CSAADRAGGNQPQHF; DNA: TGCAGCGCTGCGGACAGGGCTGGGGGAAATCAGCCCCAGCATTTT
J: TRBJ2-3; V: TRBV10-2; length: 17; size: .; D: .; CDR3: CASSDRTQILSTDTQYF; DNA: TGCGCCAGCAGTGACCGGACTCAGATCCTTAGCACAGATACGCAGTATTTT
J: TRBJ2-7; V: TRBV4-1; length: 19; size: .; D: TRBD1; CDR3: CASSSLFRGRPSRIHEQYF; DNA: TGCGCCAGCAGCTCCCTCTTCAGGGGGCGGCCCTCAAGAATCCACGAGCAGTACTTC
J: TRBJ1-3; V: TRBV7-8; length: 15; size: many; D: .; CDR3: CASSPSGVSGNTIYF; DNA: TGTGCCAGCAGCCCCTCTGGGGTCTCTGGAAACACCATATATTTT
J: TRBJ2-7; V: TRBV28; length: 13; size: .; D: .; CDR3: CASSLPSQYEQYF; DNA: TGTGCCAGCAGTCTACCCTCCCAATACGAGCAGTACTTC
J: TRBJ2-5; V: TRBV5-1; length: 16; size: .; D: .; CDR3: CASSLLGSASEETQYF; DNA: TGCGCCAGCAGCTTGCTGGGATCGGCTAGCGAAGAGACCCAGTACTTC
J: TRBJ1-2; V: TRBV6-5; length: 16; size: .; D: .; CDR3: CASSPRPELANYGYTF; DNA: TGTGCCAGCAGTCCAAGACCGGAGCTTGCTAACTATGGCTACACCTTC
J: TRBJ2-7; V: TRBV6-2/TRBV6-3; length: 13; size: few; D: .; CDR3: CASINPSSYEQYF; DNA: TGTGCCAGCATTAACCCGAGCTCCTACGAGCAGTACTTC
J: TRBJ1-2; V: TRBV19; length: 16; size: many; D: .; CDR3: CASSILFTMREGGYTF; DNA: TGTGCCAGTAGTATCCTCTTCACTATGAGGGAAGGAGGCTACACCTTC
J: TRBJ2-7; V: TRBV4-1; length: 16; size: .; D: .; CDR3: CASSQDAGLSSYEQYF; DNA: TGCGCCAGCAGCCAAGATGCGGGACTTAGCTCCTACGAGCAGTACTTC
J: TRBJ1-4; V: TRBV15; length: 19; size: .; D: TRBD1; CDR3: CATSTPGQGAGETNEKLFF; DNA: TGTGCCACCAGCACCCCGGGACAGGGGGCAGGGGAAACTAATGAAAAACTGTTTTTT
J: TRBJ2-6; V: TRBV10-3; length: 20; size: many; D: .; CDR3: CAISESLGQPLGSGANVLTF; DNA: TGTGCCATCAGTGAGTCTCTGGGGCAGCCCCTAGGCTCTGGGGCCAACGTCCTGACTTTC
J: TRBJ2-3; V: TRBV24-1; length: 11; size: few; D: .; CDR3: CATARGDTQYF; DNA: TGTGCCACCGCGAGGGGAGATACGCAGTATTTT
J: TRBJ2-7; V: TRBV9; length: 14; size: many; D: TRBD1; CDR3: CASSAGTGGYEQYF; DNA: TGTGCCAGCAGCGCCGGGACAGGGGGATACGAGCAGTACTTC
J: TRBJ1-5; V: TRBV15; length: 16; size: many; D: .; CDR3: CATSRDSGTSNQPQHF; DNA: TGTGCCACCAGCAGAGATTCTGGGACTTCTAATCAGCCCCAGCATTTT
J: TRBJ2-7; V: TRBV20-1; length: 13; size: many; D: .; CDR3: CSAVDGHRYEQYF; DNA: TGCAGTGCTGTCGACGGACACCGCTACGAGCAGTACTTC
J: TRBJ2-7; V: TRBV30; length: 10; size: few; D: .; CDR3: CAWGRYEQYF; DNA: TGTGCCTGGGGGCGCTACGAGCAGTACTTC
J: TRBJ2-7; V: TRBV7-8; length: 12; size: many; D: TRBD2; CDR3: CASSVGGDEQYF; DNA: TGTGCCAGCAGCGTTGGGGGGGACGAGCAGTACTTC
J: TRBJ1-2; V: TRBV15; length: 16; size: many; D: .; CDR3: CATSRDSRTVLYGYTF; DNA: TGTGCCACCAGCAGAGACTCCCGGACGGTATTATATGGCTACACCTTC
J: TRBJ1-6; V: TRBV6-5; length: 16; size: .; D: .; CDR3: CASSYSTRGYNSPLHF; DNA: TGTGCCAGCAGTTACTCGACTCGGGGGTATAATTCACCCCTCCACTTT
J: TRBJ1-5; V: TRBV20-1; length: 14; size: .; D: .; CDR3: CSARDGHFNQPQHF; DNA: TGCAGTGCTAGAGATGGACATTTCAATCAGCCCCAGCATTTT
J: TRBJ1-5; V: TRBV19; length: 15; size: .; D: TRBD1; CDR3: CASSSRQGINQPQHF; DNA: TGTGCCAGTAGCTCGAGACAGGGTATTAATCAGCCCCAGCATTTT
J: TRBJ2-7; V: TRBV25-1; length: 16; size: .; D: .; CDR3: CASRGRSGQSSYEQYF; DNA: TGTGCCAGCAGAGGGCGCTCCGGACAGTCCTCCTACGAGCAGTACTTC
J: TRBJ1-1; V: TRBV29-1; length: 13; size: few; D: .; CDR3: CSVDVDTNTEAFF; DNA: TGCAGCGTTGACGTGGATACCAACACTGAAGCTTTCTTT
J: TRBJ1-1; V: TRBV29-1; length: 13; size: many; D: .; CDR3: CSVREYENTEAFF; DNA: TGCAGCGTTAGGGAATATGAGAACACTGAAGCTTTCTTT
J: TRBJ1-5; V: TRBV7-8; length: 18; size: .; D: .; CDR3: CASSHPGPAGGLDQPQHF; DNA: TGTGCCAGCAGCCATCCCGGCCCAGCGGGGGGGCTCGATCAGCCCCAGCATTTT
J: TRBJ1-1; V: TRBV29-1; length: 16; size: .; D: TRBD1; CDR3: CSVPSGEGAMNTEAFF; DNA: TGCAGCGTCCCCTCCGGTGAGGGGGCCATGAACACTGAAGCTTTCTTT
J: TRBJ1-2; V: TRBV2; length: 15; size: .; D: TRBD1; CDR3: CASSYSPTGLYGYTF; DNA: TGTGCCAGCAGTTACTCCCCGACAGGGCTCTATGGCTACACCTTC
J: TRBJ1-5; V: TRBV10-3; length: 16; size: many; D: TRBD1; CDR3: CAIRLDRSNSNQPQHF; DNA: TGTGCCATCAGGCTGGACAGGTCAAATAGCAATCAGCCCCAGCATTTT
J: TRBJ1-1; V: TRBV28; length: 14; size: .; D: .; CDR3: CASSPTVVGTEAFF; DNA: TGTGCCAGCAGTCCGACAGTGGTCGGCACTGAAGCTTTCTTT
J: TRBJ1-5; V: TRBV20-1; length: 14; size: many; D: .; CDR3: CSASQGTGNQPQHF; DNA: TGCAGTGCTAGTCAGGGGACGGGCAATCAGCCCCAGCATTTT
J: TRBJ1-2; V: TRBV14; length: 12; size: .; D: .; CDR3: CVTEQDPHGYTF; DNA: TGTGTCACCGAACAGGACCCGCACGGCTACACCTTC
J: TRBJ1-1; V: TRBV10-3; length: 16; size: .; D: .; CDR3: CAISESSLRHATEAFF; DNA: TGTGCCATCAGTGAGTCCTCCCTTCGACACGCCACTGAAGCTTTCTTT
J: TRBJ1-1; V: TRBV29-1; length: 11; size: many; D: TRBD1; CDR3: CSVRTGREAFF; DNA: TGCAGCGTTAGGACAGGGCGTGAAGCTTTCTTT
J: TRBJ1-4; V: TRBV25-1; length: 13; size: many; D: TRBD1; CDR3: CASETGSTEKLFF; DNA: TGTGCCAGCGAGACAGGGTCTACGGAAAAACTGTTTTTT
J: TRBJ2-7; V: TRBV2; length: 16; size: .; D: TRBD2; CDR3: CASSMVAGGSSYEQYF; DNA: TGTGCCAGCAGTATGGTAGCGGGAGGGAGCTCCTACGAGCAGTACTTC
J: TRBJ1-5; V: TRBV5-1; length: 13; size: .; D: .; CDR3: CASSPTGNQPHHF; DNA: TGCGCCAGCAGCCCGACAGGCAATCAGCCCCACCATTTT
J: TRBJ2-5; V: TRBV20-1; length: 15; size: .; D: TRBD1; CDR3: CSASRSGTGSETQYF; DNA: TGCAGTGCTAGTAGGTCCGGGACAGGGTCGGAGACCCAGTACTTC
J: TRBJ2-2; V: TRBV6-5; length: 14; size: many; D: TRBD1; CDR3: CASSERQGDGELFF; DNA: TGTGCCAGCAGTGAACGACAGGGGGACGGGGAGCTGTTTTTT
J: TRBJ2-1; V: TRBV5-1; length: 16; size: .; D: TRBD2; CDR3: CASSLGLAGVPNEQFF; DNA: TGCGCCAGCAGCTTGGGACTAGCGGGAGTCCCCAATGAGCAGTTCTTC
J: TRBJ2-5; V: TRBV25-1; length: 18; size: .; D: TRBD1; CDR3: CASSQTHRGRPEQETQYF; DNA: TGTGCCAGCAGCCAAACTCACAGGGGACGGCCAGAGCAAGAGACCCAGTACTTC
J: TRBJ2-5; V: TRBV12-3/TRBV12-4; length: 15; size: once; D: .; CDR3: CASSPFGAGRETQYF; DNA: TGTGCCAGCAGCCCCTTTGGTGCGGGGCGGGAGACCCAGTACTTC
J: TRBJ2-7; V: TRBV7-9; length: 18; size: .; D: TRBD2; CDR3: CASSPEGGLAGEIYEQYF; DNA: TGTGCCAGCAGCCCAGAGGGAGGACTAGCGGGAGAGATCTACGAGCAGTACTTC
J: TRBJ1-4; V: TRBV5-1; length: 12; size: many; D: TRBD1; CDR3: CASSVDRGLLFF; DNA: TGCGCCAGCAGCGTGGACAGGGGGCTGTTGTTTTTT
J: TRBJ1-5; V: TRBV20-1; length: 16; size: .; D: TRBD1; CDR3: CSATPDPGTGNQPQHF; DNA: TGCAGTGCTACCCCGGACCCCGGGACAGGGAATCAGCCCCAGCATTTT
J: TRBJ2-5; V: TRBV9; length: 18; size: .; D: TRBD2; CDR3: CASSASGTSGRAQETQYF; DNA: TGTGCCAGCAGCGCGTCCGGGACTAGCGGGAGGGCCCAAGAGACCCAGTACTTC
J: TRBJ2-2; V: TRBV20-1; length: 12; size: .; D: TRBD2; CDR3: CSAGTSVGELFF; DNA: TGCAGCGCAGGGACTAGCGTGGGGGAGCTGTTTTTT